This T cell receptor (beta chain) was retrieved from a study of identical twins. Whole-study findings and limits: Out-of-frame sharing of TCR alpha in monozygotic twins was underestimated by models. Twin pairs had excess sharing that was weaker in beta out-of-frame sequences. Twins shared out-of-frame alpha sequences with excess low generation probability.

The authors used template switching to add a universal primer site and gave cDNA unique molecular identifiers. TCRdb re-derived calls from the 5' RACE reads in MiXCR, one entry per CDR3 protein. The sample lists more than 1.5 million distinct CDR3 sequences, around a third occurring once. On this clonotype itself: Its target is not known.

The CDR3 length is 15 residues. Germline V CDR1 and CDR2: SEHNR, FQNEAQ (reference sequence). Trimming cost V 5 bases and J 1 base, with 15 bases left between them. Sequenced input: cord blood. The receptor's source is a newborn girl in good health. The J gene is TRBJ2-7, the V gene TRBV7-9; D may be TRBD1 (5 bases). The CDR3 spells CASSMREDKSYEQYF. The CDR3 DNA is TGTGCCAGCAGCATGAGAGAGGACAAATCCTACGAGCAGTACTTC.